These 6 T cell receptor beta chains originate from one sample sequenced in a study of blood T cells in healthy people across ages. Then a second PCR, running about 6 to 12 cycles, was carried out with a sample-barcoded 5' primer and a J-beta primer mix. MiXCR, applied by TCRdb to the 5' RACE reads, yields one record per CDR3 protein. This sample has more than 700,000 distinct CDR3 sequences, with around half found just once. Material: blood. The receptors originated from a man at least 80 years old in good health.

On this clonotype: One junction end does not reproduce the germline sequence, and a read error may be involved. The chain has TRBV29-1 and TRBJ1-1, with D perhaps matching TRBD1 (6 bases). The CDR3 spans 13 residues. The germline V gene encodes CDR1 SQVTM and CDR2 ANQGSEA. For the CDR3, the DNA is TGTAGCGTTGAGGGGGGGCAGGGGTTTGAAGCTTTCTTT. Translating gives CSVEGGQGFEAFF.

The chain employs TRBV14 and TRBJ1-1; 7 nucleotides align to TRBD1. This CDR3 region has 15 residues. Per germline, CDR1 SGHDN and CDR2 FVKESK. V dropped 3 bases and J dropped 6; count of bases not matched to a gene: 10. The DNA for the CDR3 is TGTGCCAGCAGCCAGAGAAGACAGGGAGGCGCTGAAGCTTTCTTT. Its translation: CASSQRRQGGAEAFF.

This chain's CDR3 is CSVASGQGLYEQFF. The CDR3 DNA follows: TGCAGCGTCGCCTCGGGACAGGGTCTCTACGAGCAGTTCTTC. The rearrangement links TRBV29-1 to TRBJ2-1; 9 nucleotides align to TRBD1. From germline, CDR1 is SQVTM and CDR2 ANQGSEA. With V trimmed by 6 bases and J by 10 bases, 13 bases remained unmatched. The CDR3 is 14 amino acids.

The rearrangement uses TRBV5-6 and TRBJ2-6; D possibly corresponds to TRBD1 (5 bases). V was shortened by 2 bases and J by 2 bases, with 8 bases between the two germline ends. There are 15 residues in the CDR3. Germline CDR1 SGHDT, CDR2 YYEEEE. As DNA, the CDR3 is TGTGCCAGCAGCTTTCAGGGCCCTGGGGCCAACGTCCTGACTTTC. Translated: CASSFQGPGANVLTF.

J is TRBJ2-4 and V is TRBV7-2, with 7 bases identical to TRBD1. TRBJ2-7 matches the DNA end more closely, so the J call is doubtful. The CDR3 loop spans 17 amino acids. Germline values: CDR1 SGHTA, CDR2 FQGNSA. The CDR3 coding sequence is TGTGCCAGCAGCTCACTAAACCTAGGACAGGTTACCTACGAGCAGTACTTC. Translating it yields CASSSLNLGQVTYEQYF.

Here the CDR3 reads CASSDRRETSEQYF. CDR3 DNA sequence: TGTGCCAGCAGTGACCGCAGGGAGACAAGCGAGCAGTACTTC. This chain joins TRBV6-6 and TRBJ2-1; D possibly uses TRBD1 or TRBD2 (5 bases each). With the DNA end fitting TRBJ2-7 better, the J assignment may be wrong. Germline CDR1 is MNHNY and CDR2 is SVGAGI (reference sequence). There are 14 residues in the CDR3.